The 27 T cell receptor beta chains given below trace back to one sample, sequenced in a study of OX40 agonist ivuxolimab in advanced cancers. Some clones are missing from TCRdb's copy, which holds only in-frame ones; the method was immunoSEQ multiplex PCR. The profile shows some 100,000 clones, around 94% of them singletons. Sequences were derived from CD4+ or CD8+ T cells sorted from blood, sampled in a trial of the OX40 agonist ivuxolimab. The receptors come from an adult with an advanced solid tumor such as melanoma, head and neck, liver or kidney cancer.

V gene TRBV6-5 combines with J gene TRBJ1-2; D gene ambiguous. V was trimmed by 2 bases and J by 4 bases, leaving 5 bases between them. CDR1 is MNHEY, CDR2 SVGAGI, per germline. CDR3 length: 12 residues. The CDR3 region has the DNA TGTGCCAGCAGTTACGGAGGCTATGGCTACACCTTC. This gives the protein CASSYGGYGYTF.

The V gene is TRBV9, the J gene TRBJ1-4; D is undetermined. The CDR3 covers 16 residues. CDR1 and CDR2 (germline): SGDLS, YYNGEE. The V end was cut by 3 bases, the J end by 0 bases, with 12 bases between. Here the CDR3 reads CASSASGTATNEKLFF. CDR3 in DNA: TGTGCCAGCAGCGCATCCGGTACTGCAACTAATGAAAAACTGTTTTTT.

This chain joins TRBV5-1 and TRBJ1-4; the D gene is possibly TRBD1 (5 bases). Trimming cost V 2 bases and J 8 bases, with 13 bases left between them. This CDR3 is built from 14 residues. Germline CDR1 SGHRS, CDR2 YFSETQ. Written as DNA, the CDR3 is TGCGCCAGCAGCTTCCGGGACCGGAAGGAAAAACTGTTTTTT. Translation gives CASSFRDRKEKLFF.

V gene TRBV2 combines with J gene TRBJ1-5, with a weak D call TRBD1 (6 bases). V lost 6 bases and J 6 bases, leaving 15 bases between the germline ends. The CDR3 length is 14 residues. Per the germline V gene, CDR1 is SNHLY and CDR2 is FYNNEI. CDR3 region: CASRPGTWSQPQHF. The CDR3 DNA sequence: TGTGCCAGCAGACCCGGGACATGGAGTCAGCCCCAGCATTTT.

The rearrangement links TRBV5-4 to TRBJ1-5; the D is unclear. Trimming took off 0 bases at V and 1 base at J, with 8 bases between the two ends. The germline CDR1 and CDR2 sequences are SGHNT and YYREEE (reference sequence). This CDR3 is built from 15 residues. CDR3 in amino acids: CASSLVPGSNQPQHF. In DNA form, the CDR3 reads TGTGCCAGCAGCTTGGTCCCCGGAAGCAATCAGCCCCAGCATTTT. Full variable domain (rest looked up from reference TRBV5-4 and TRBJ1-5): ETGVTQSPTHLIKTRGQQVTLRCSSQSGHNTVSWYQQALGQGPQFIFQYYREEENGRGNFPPRFSGLQFPNYSSELNVNALELDDSALYLCASSLVPGSNQPQHFGDGTRLSIL.

J is TRBJ1-5 and V is TRBV27; D may be TRBD1 (6 bases). V gave up 7 bases and J gave up 2 bases, with 9 bases separating them. Germline-derived CDR1 and CDR2 are MNHEY and SMNVEV (reference sequence). The CDR3 extends over 13 amino acids. The CDR3: CASKNRGNQPQHF. The CDR3 DNA reads as TGTGCCAGCAAAAACAGGGGCAATCAGCCCCAGCATTTT.

The chain combines TRBV19 with TRBJ1-2, with 8 bases fitting TRBD1. V was clipped by 3 bases and J by 3 bases; unmatched bases: 12. The germline V gene encodes CDR1 LNHDA and CDR2 SQIVND (reference sequence). The CDR3 has 17 amino acids. CDR3 sequence: CASSMKAAGGAYYGYTF. CDR3 nucleotides: TGTGCCAGTAGTATGAAAGCGGCAGGGGGCGCCTACTATGGCTACACCTTC.

J is TRBJ2-7 and V is TRBV27; a weak D match, TRBD1 (5 bases). The CDR3 contains 16 residues. Trimming stripped 1 base from V and 4 bases from J, with 17 bases between. In germline, CDR1 is MNHEY, CDR2 SMNVEV (reference sequence). CDR3 sequence (DNA): TGTGCCAGCAGTTTATTCCCTTCAGGGCTCAGGTACGAGCAGTACTTC. It specifies CASSLFPSGLRYEQYF.

This clone was recorded only once. J is TRBJ2-2 and V is TRBV6-4; D not certain. The germline V gene encodes CDR1 MRHNA and CDR2 SNTAGT. This CDR3 region has 16 residues. Trimming removed 4 bases from V and 3 bases from J, with 15 bases in between. The CDR3 loop reads CASSVRQKLYTGELFF. CDR3 DNA sequence: TGTGCCAGCAGTGTCAGGCAGAAACTATACACCGGGGAGCTGTTTTTT.

The CDR3 DNA sequence: TGTGCCAGCAGTTCCTACAGGGGGGGGGCAGATACGCAGTATTTT. Its translation: CASSSYRGGADTQYF. This rearrangement joins TRBV6-5 to TRBJ2-3, with D possibly TRBD1 on 8 matching bases. Germline V gives CDR1 MNHEY, CDR2 SVGAGI. V lost 4 bases and J 4 bases, leaving 15 bases between the germline ends. CDR3 size: 15 residues.

This clone was seen a single time. This chain links TRBV7-2 with TRBJ2-7, with a tentative D call TRBD1 (7 bases). This CDR3 spans 13 amino acids. Trimming shortened V by 5 bases and J by 3 bases, and 11 bases separated the two germline ends. The germline V gene encodes CDR1 SGHTA and CDR2 FQGNSA. The CDR3 is CASSPGGFYEQYF. CDR3 nucleotide sequence: TGTGCCAGCAGCCCAGGGGGGTTCTACGAGCAGTACTTC.

The J gene is TRBJ2-7, the V gene TRBV4-1, with unresolved D. The CDR3 length is 15 residues. Germline-derived CDR1 and CDR2 are MGHRA and YSYEKL. V lost 3 bases to trimming and J lost 3 bases, with 15 bases between them. Written as DNA, the CDR3 is TGCGCCAGCAGCCAGGAAACGGCACTCGTCTACGAGCAGTACTTC. Protein sequence: CASSQETALVYEQYF.

The chain carries TRBV27 and TRBJ1-2; no firm D call. CDR3 length: 14 residues. Germline V gives CDR1 MNHEY, CDR2 SMNVEV (reference sequence). The V gene lost 1 base and the J gene lost 3 bases, with 9 bases spanning the gap. The CDR3 region has the DNA TGTGCCAGCAGTTTATATTACGGGGACTATGGCTACACCTTC. Translation: CASSLYYGDYGYTF.

The CDR3 here is CASSVSGFSEGYGYTF. For the CDR3, the DNA is TGTGCCAGCAGCGTAAGCGGGTTCTCAGAAGGGTATGGCTACACCTTC. The V call is TRBV9, the J call TRBJ1-2; D is unresolved. V lost 1 base, J lost 5 bases, and 18 bases lay in between. Germline V lookup: CDR1 SGDLS, CDR2 YYNGEE. The CDR3 extends over 16 amino acids.

This clone was recorded once. The gene calls are TRBV7-6 and TRBJ2-3, with TRBD2 identical over 12 bases. J gave up 0 bases and V 5 bases, and 9 bases lay outside the gene matches. In germline, CDR1 is SGHVS, CDR2 FNYEAQ. This CDR3 comprises 18 residues. The CDR3 is CASSPGLAGGLSTDTQYF. In DNA, the CDR3 is TGTGCCAGCAGCCCGGGGCTAGCGGGGGGGCTGAGCACAGATACGCAGTATTTT.

The chain links TRBV6-6 to TRBJ2-7, with 9 bases aligning to TRBD2. Germline values: CDR1 MNHNY, CDR2 SVGAGI (reference sequence). The CDR3 is 13 amino acids. V was clipped by 5 bases and J by 3 bases; unmatched bases: 2. This CDR3 is CASSRTSVYEQYF. The CDR3 DNA follows: TGTGCCAGCAGTAGGACTAGCGTCTACGAGCAGTACTTC.

The chain's CDR3 is CAWSEGLARGTDTQYF. DNA of the CDR3: TGTGCCTGGAGTGAGGGACTAGCAAGGGGCACAGATACGCAGTATTTT. The gene calls are TRBV30 and TRBJ2-3, with TRBD2 matching over 9 bases. This CDR3 comprises 16 residues. V lost 1 base to trimming and J lost 1 base; unmatched junction nucleotides: 6. Germline CDR1 GTSNPN, CDR2 SVGIG (reference sequence).

The V gene is TRBV6-1, the J gene TRBJ2-7, with D tentatively TRBD1 (6 bases). V was clipped by 8 bases and J by 4 bases, with 15 bases between them. This CDR3 is 13 amino acids long. CDR1 and CDR2 from the germline V gene are MNHNS and SASEGT. The CDR3 spells CASGGGTGYEQYF. CDR3 nucleotide sequence: TGTGCCAGCGGTGGGGGCACTGGGTACGAGCAGTACTTC.

In regard to this clone: The identical CDR3 is also encoded by other nucleotide sequences in the sample. The chain couples TRBV9 to TRBJ2-1; D is possibly TRBD2 (6 bases). This CDR3 has 11 amino acids. Trimming stripped 2 bases from V and 10 bases from J, with 7 bases between. Per germline, CDR1 SGDLS and CDR2 YYNGEE. CDR3 in amino acids: CASSVGGEQFF. In nucleotides, the CDR3 is TGTGCCAGCAGCGTGGGGGGAGAGCAGTTCTTC.

V gene TRBV25-1 combines with J gene TRBJ2-5, with D unclear. CDR3 length: 14 residues. Per the germline V gene, CDR1 is MGHDK and CDR2 is SYGVNS. V dropped 1 base and J dropped 0 bases, with 6 bases sitting between them. This CDR3 is CASSESGYQETQYF. The CDR3 coding sequence is TGTGCCAGCAGTGAATCTGGGTACCAAGAGACCCAGTACTTC. Full variable domain (rest looked up from reference TRBV25-1 and TRBJ2-5): EADIYQTPRYLVIGTGKKITLECSQTMGHDKMYWYQQDPGMELHLIHYSYGVNSTEKGDLSSESTVSRIRTEHFPLTLESARPSHTSQYLCASSESGYQETQYFGPGTRLLVL.

This chain joins TRBV27 and TRBJ2-1; 13 bases match TRBD2. Trimming cost V 5 bases and J 12 bases; bases outside gene matches: 13. CDR3 length: 16 amino acids. Per the germline V gene, CDR1 is MNHEY and CDR2 is SMNVEV (reference sequence). The CDR3 here is CASSTLGTSGVLWQFF. Here the CDR3 DNA reads TGTGCCAGCAGTACGCTCGGGACTAGCGGGGTCCTGTGGCAGTTCTTC.

J is TRBJ2-5 and V is TRBV4-1; 7 nucleotides agree with TRBD1. The last part of the DNA fits TRBJ2-7 better; the J call may be wrong. The length of the CDR3 is 16 residues. The germline gives CDR1 MGHRA, CDR2 YSYEKL. Here the CDR3 DNA reads TGCGCCAGCAGCCAAACAAAAACCGGGACAGCCTACGAGCAGTACTTC. Residues: CASSQTKTGTAYEQYF.

The V and J genes are TRBV29-1 and TRBJ2-2; D call uncertain. V lost 4 bases and J lost 1, with 4 bases in between. The germline V gene has CDR1 SQVTM and CDR2 ANQGSEA. The CDR3 is 12 residues long. This CDR3 is CSVVGNTGELFF. CDR3 coding DNA: TGCAGCGTTGTAGGGAACACCGGGGAGCTGTTTTTT.

The V and J genes are TRBV11-2 and TRBJ1-5; no reliable D call. The CDR3 is made up of 14 amino acids. The V end was cut by 1 base, the J end by 1 base, with 5 bases between. Germline assignment: CDR1 SGHAT and CDR2 FQNNGV. CDR3 amino acids: CASSLGWSNQPQHF. DNA for the CDR3: TGTGCCAGCAGCTTAGGTTGGAGCAATCAGCCCCAGCATTTT. Drawing the rest from reference TRBV11-2 and TRBJ1-5, the complete variable domain is EAGVAQSPRYKIIEKRQSVAFWCNPISGHATLYWYQQILGQGPKLLIQFQNNGVVDDSQLPKDRFSAERLKGVDSTLKIQPAKLEDSAVYLCASSLGWSNQPQHFGDGTRLSIL.

The V call is TRBV27, the J call TRBJ2-2; the match to TRBD2 covers 13 bases. The CDR3 runs to 16 residues. Germline V gives CDR1 MNHEY, CDR2 SMNVEV (reference sequence). V trimming: 8 bases; J trimming: 6 bases; junction bases outside the gene matches: 9. In DNA, the CDR3 is TGTGCCAGCTACGGACTAGCGGGAGTGGGGGCCGGGGAGCTGTTTTTT. Protein: CASYGLAGVGAGELFF.

The rearrangement uses TRBV7-6 and TRBJ1-1; D perhaps matches TRBD1 (6 bases). CDR1 is SGHVS and CDR2 is FNYEAQ in the germline V gene. Trimming took 5 bases from V and 5 from J, leaving 18 bases between them. This CDR3 comprises 15 residues. The CDR3 sequence is CASSPGTSGATEAFF. The CDR3 nucleotides read TGTGCCAGCAGCCCCGGAACTTCAGGGGCTACTGAAGCTTTCTTT.

This clone was picked up a small number of times. The rearrangement links TRBV28 to TRBJ2-7, with D unresolved. Trimming pared 5 bases from V and 5 bases from J, leaving 4 bases between. The CDR3 contains 10 residues. Germline lookup yields CDR1 MDHEN and CDR2 SYDVKM. CDR3 DNA: TGTGCCAGCAGTCTCAACGAGCAGTACTTC. This encodes CASSLNEQYF.